The 10 T cell receptor beta chains in this list originate from one sample, sequenced in a study of immune evolution from preneoplasia to lung adenocarcinoma. Clones were read by immunoSEQ multiplex PCR, and TCRdb kept only the in-frame ones, dropping some. Of more than 10,000 clones in the sample, roughly three quarters were seen once. The specimen sequenced was FFPE normal lung tissue adjacent to the tumor. These receptor sequences come from a person aged 55 to 75 with lung adenocarcinoma. Some clones in this sample may be carry-over from other donors' samples.

The rearrangement links TRBV11-2 to TRBJ2-7; the D gene could be TRBD1 or TRBD2 (5 bases each). Trimming pared 3 bases from V and 3 bases from J, leaving 21 bases between. The CDR3 spans 17 residues. Germline V lookup: CDR1 SGHAT, CDR2 FQNNGV. In DNA, the CDR3 is TGTGCCAGCAGCTTCACAAGTCCGGACATAGCGCACTACGAGCAGTACTTC. Protein: CASSFTSPDIAHYEQYF.

This clone came up a few times. This sequence joins TRBV19 and TRBJ2-5; perhaps D is TRBD1 or TRBD2 (5 bases each). V lost 3 bases to trimming and J lost 7 bases, with 24 bases between them. The CDR3 length is 17 residues. Germline CDR1 is LNHDA and CDR2 is SQIVND (reference sequence). The CDR3 is CASSIGGTPRGMGTQYF. CDR3 in DNA: TGTGCCAGTAGTATTGGTGGGACCCCTAGGGGAATGGGGACCCAGTACTTC.

V is TRBV18 and J is TRBJ2-1; D call uncertain. The germline V gene encodes CDR1 KGHSH and CDR2 LQKENI. Trimming took 1 base from V and 5 from J, leaving 3 bases between them. The CDR3 covers 12 residues. CDR3 protein: CASSPQDNEQFF. The CDR3 coding sequence is TGTGCCAGCTCACCACAGGACAATGAGCAGTTCTTC.

This clone was observed a few times. This chain connects TRBV5-5 to TRBJ2-5; D not resolved. V shed 7 bases and J shed 3 bases, with 13 bases lying between them. The germline gives CDR1 SGHKS, CDR2 YYEKEE (reference sequence). The CDR3 has 13 residues. The CDR3 DNA reads as TGTGCCAGCCTAAACGAAGGGAAAGAGACCCAGTACTTC. This encodes CASLNEGKETQYF. The entire variable domain, with the rest obtained from reference TRBV5-5 and TRBJ2-5, is as follows: DAGVTQSPTHLIKTRGQQVTLRCSPISGHKSVSWYQQVLGQGPQFIFQYYEKEERGRGNFPDRFSARQFPNYSSELNVNALLLGDSALYLCASLNEGKETQYFGPGTRLLVL.

The CDR3 DNA sequence: TGTGCCTGTACCACAGGGAGGGGAGGCCAAGAGACCCAGTACTTC. It codes for CACTTGRGGQETQYF. The V call is TRBV30, the J call TRBJ2-5; maybe TRBD2 (7 bases). The CDR3 is made up of 15 amino acids. Trimming removed 6 bases at V and 1 base at J, with 18 bases between. Germline lookup yields CDR1 GTSNPN and CDR2 SVGIG (reference sequence).

The rearrangement links TRBV29-1 to TRBJ1-3; tentative D call: TRBD1 (6 bases). The CDR3 runs 14 residues. Germline CDR1 SQVTM, CDR2 ANQGSEA. Trimming left V 7 bases short and J 4 bases short, with 17 bases between. CDR3 DNA sequence: TGCAGCGCACTACAGGGAATGGGGGGAAACACCATATATTTT. It is translated as CSALQGMGGNTIYF.

A few counts support this clone. Other DNA sequences in this sample translate to the same CDR3. V and J are TRBV28 and TRBJ2-2; 7 positions match TRBD1. Germline lookup yields CDR1 MDHEN and CDR2 SYDVKM. The J segment lost 6 bases and the V segment lost 5 bases, leaving 9 bases of the junction unmatched. The CDR3 runs 15 residues. The CDR3: CASSLPTGLSGELFF. CDR3 in DNA: TGTGCCAGCAGTCTGCCGACAGGGTTATCCGGGGAGCTGTTTTTT.

The genes are TRBV7-2 and TRBJ1-4; D perhaps matches TRBD1 (5 bases). The V gene's germline CDR1 is SGHTA and CDR2 FQGNSA. V lost 1 base, J lost 8 bases, and 20 bases lay in between. The CDR3 spans 17 residues. CDR3 residues: CASSLDSDSPRGEKLFF. CDR3 nucleotides: TGTGCCAGCAGCTTAGATTCGGACTCCCCCCGGGGGGAAAAACTGTTTTTT.

This rearrangement joins TRBV7-9 to TRBJ2-7; D gene unclear. The CDR3 loop spans 14 amino acids. Trimming removed 4 bases at V and 0 bases at J, with 10 bases between. Germline loops: CDR1 SEHNR, CDR2 FQNEAQ (reference sequence). CDR3 nucleotide sequence: TGTGCCAGCAGCTCCAACACGGACTCCTACGAGCAGTACTTC. Translating gives CASSSNTDSYEQYF.

The J gene is TRBJ2-1, the V gene TRBV10-2, with a possible D match to TRBD2 (6 bases). Trimming stripped 6 bases from V and 6 bases from J, with 21 bases between. The CDR3 has 16 amino acids. Per the germline V gene, CDR1 is WSHSY and CDR2 is SAAADI. This CDR3 is CASRFGEGPGGNEQFF. The CDR3 bases are TGCGCCAGCAGGTTTGGAGAAGGGCCCGGGGGCAATGAGCAGTTCTTC.